This T cell receptor beta chain emerged from a study of shared clonotypes between healthy human individuals (dated by TCRdb to about 2020). In terms of the full investigation: The cohort included three men and two women between 18 and 49 years of age. For each donor, three plates each were used for CD4 naive and CD4 memory, two plates were used for CD8 naive, and one plate was used for CD8 memory. To estimate repertoire size and how much clonotypes are shared between individuals, the study performed deep sequencing of blood TCR repertoires from roughly five healthy adults. Libraries were prepared and TCR repertoires were sequenced by different laboratories using diverse techniques, in order to increase sequencing depth and limit assay-specific biases. Leukapheresis yielded between about 0.85 and 9.5 billion PBMCs per donor. What the work shows at the level of the full study, not this receptor alone: Naive subsets generally had larger estimated clonotype richness than memory subsets did. The small number of donors limited the genetic and exposure-history diversity represented. Approximately 5% of naive CD4, 3.5% of naive CD8, approximately 2.2% of memory CD4, and about 0.4% of memory CD8 clonotypes were shared across a few donors. Pairwise subsampling led to the expectation that sequencing depth would affect the degree of clonotype sharing among donors. Rarefaction of sorted-subset datasets indicated incomplete sequencing despite the large sequencing depth. Compared with non-shared clonotypes, the clonotypes found in all four sorted-subset donors had higher generation probabilities. Only blood was sampled, and tissue TCR repertoires likely differ from those in blood.

Using the deep immunoSEQ assay, TCR CDR3 regions were amplified from genomic DNA by multiplex PCR. Extracted genomic DNA from each cell subset was distributed evenly across all wells of several immunoSEQ 96-well plates, and each plate was treated as a replicate. Each replicate PCR for sorted subsets received approximately 200 ng genomic DNA, equal to about 30,000 T cell genomes. Purified libraries were quantified with a Qubit 3.0 fluorometer, sized on a Bioanalyzer 2100, and re-quantified with the KAPA Library Quantification kit. Every immunoSEQ 96-well plate was sequenced on a dedicated single-read 150-cycle Illumina NextSeq 550 flow cell. On the authors' methods: Because the immunoSEQ output held only junctional sequences and lacked quality scores, the filtering could not match the filtering applied to full-length reads. Sequences were annotated with PyIR, a Python wrapper for IgBLAST v1.9, and V/J genes and CDR3 were assigned using IMGT germline references. Reads with weak V/J assignments (E-value above 1e-6), missing CDR3, stop codons, out-of-frame junctions, or ambiguous translated residues were removed. V3J clonotypes were defined as sequences sharing the same inferred V gene, J gene, and CDR3 amino acid sequence. Percentage overlap between repertoires was calculated by dividing the number of shared unique clonotypes by the size of the smaller repertoire. Richness of each repertoire was evaluated using RTK rarefaction, the Chao1 estimator, and Recon v2.1 estimates of unobserved clonotypes. For all TCRbeta clonotypes obtained by the gDNA method from several donors, generation probabilities were computed with OLGA. TCRdb carries this immuneACCESS record with in-frame sequences only. Its versions omit some clonotypes, under half of them owing to an unresolved V gene in the studies checked, with the rest unexplained. V and J calls and clone size are copied from that table; D and trimming were computed from the DNA. The sample table shows about 380,000 clones, and 90% to 98% are seen once. The top ten hold approximately 0.3% of the sample.

The donors were healthy, HIV-negative adults with no recently reported acute infections or vaccinations. All donors were Caucasian adults living in Nashville, Tennessee, USA. The CD8 memory samples were a combination of magnetically selected CD45RO+ cells and CCR7-negative CD45RA+ effector memory (TemRA) cells. Blood was obtained by leukapheresis, after which PBMCs were separated by Ficoll-Histopaque density gradient centrifugation and cryopreserved in liquid nitrogen vapor phase. Purity and quantity of every magnetically sorted T cell population were checked by analytical flow cytometry. Genomic DNA was isolated from each sorted fraction and quantified by UV absorbance on a Nanodrop 2000c. The CDR3, cysteine through phenylalanine, is 14 amino acids long. Only the CDR3 DNA is retained, 42 bases long and in frame from the first base. A distance of 11 bases separates the germline ends of V and J, which lose 1 base and 7 bases respectively. According to the germline V gene, CDR1 reads SGHTA and CDR2 reads FQGNSA.

Of note for this clone: The antigen it recognizes is unknown. No base-level quality is on record; no much larger clone is a single base apart.

Material for sequencing was memory CD8+ T cells sorted from blood. The cell subset or site label here, explained by the study, means: CD45RO+ cells pooled with CCR7-negative TemRA cells. The V and J segments used are TRBV7-2 and TRBJ2-1, and perhaps TRBD1 as D gene, on 5 matching bases. This clonotype was sampled from a young man in good health. The CDR3 protein: CASSLESGLNEQFF. The sequenced DNA is TGTGCCAGCAGCTTAGAGTCAGGGTTGAATGAGCAGTTCTTC.